The 25 T cell receptor beta chains reported below all come from one sample, sequenced in a study of read filtering for tumor transcriptome and immune sequencing. Molecular barcoded adaptors covering alpha/delta and beta/gamma chains were used on around 400 ng RNA. Each CDR3 protein is one row after TCRdb ran MiXCR on the reads. The sample lists 94,000 or so distinct CDR3 sequences; about 12% were seen once. The source material was a population of CD138-negative cells sorted from bone marrow. The origin of the receptors is a donor aged 40 or older with multiple myeloma.

This clonotype was seen ten or more times. The chain uses TRBV2 and TRBJ2-3; 7 nucleotides line up with TRBD2. The CDR3 covers 15 residues. V lost 5 bases and J lost 4; bases outside the gene matches: 9. Germline V gives CDR1 SNHLY, CDR2 FYNNEI. CDR3 residues: CASSRSGIGADTQYF. CDR3 DNA sequence: TGTGCCAGCAGTCGAAGCGGGATAGGGGCAGATACGCAGTATTTT.

Ten or more counts support this clonotype. V and J are TRBV19 and TRBJ2-1; the D gene could be TRBD1 or TRBD2 (5 bases each). The V gene's germline CDR1 is LNHDA and CDR2 SQIVND (reference sequence). The CDR3 runs to 14 residues. V lost 3 bases, J lost 6 bases, and 12 bases lay in between. CDR3 amino acids: CASSMGRQFNEQFF. The CDR3 DNA reads as TGTGCCAGTAGTATGGGGAGACAGTTCAATGAGCAGTTCTTC. Using reference TRBV19 and TRBJ2-1 for the parts outside the CDR3, the full variable domain is DGGITQSPKYLFRKEGQNVTLSCEQNLNHDAMYWYRQDPGQGLRLIYYSQIVNDFQKGDIAEGYSVSREKKESFPLTVTSAQKNPTAFYLCASSMGRQFNEQFFGPGTRLTVL.

This clonotype showed up many times. The CDR3: CASSLQAGRGNEQFF. CDR3 nucleotides: TGCGCCAGCAGCTTGCAAGCGGGACGAGGCAATGAGCAGTTCTTC. The chain recombines TRBV5-1 with TRBJ2-1, with 7 bases lining up with TRBD2. V trimming: 1 base; J trimming: 6 bases; junction bases outside the gene matches: 7. This CDR3 has 15 residues. The germline V gene has CDR1 SGHRS and CDR2 YFSETQ. The full variable domain, its missing parts supplied by reference TRBV5-1 and TRBJ2-1, is KAGVTQTPRYLIKTRGQQVTLSCSPISGHRSVSWYQQTPGQGLQFLFEYFSETQRNKGNFPGRFSGRQFSNSRSEMNVSTLELGDSALYLCASSLQAGRGNEQFFGPGTRLTVL.

The chain couples TRBV7-9 to TRBJ2-7, with 14 bases lining up with TRBD2. This CDR3 has 17 residues. V lost 5 bases and J lost 1; bases outside the gene matches: 7. The germline V gene encodes CDR1 SEHNR and CDR2 FQNEAQ (reference sequence). CDR3 region: CASSRIGTSGSSYEQYF. CDR3 nucleotides: TGTGCCAGCAGCCGTATCGGGACTAGCGGGAGTTCCTACGAGCAGTACTTC.

This clonotype was picked up many times. The J gene is TRBJ1-1, the V gene TRBV2, with a weak D call TRBD1 (6 bases). The CDR3 has 13 residues. CDR1 and CDR2 from the germline V gene are SNHLY and FYNNEI. Trimming removed 6 bases from V and 10 bases from J, with 18 bases in between. CDR3 sequence (DNA): TGTGCCAGCAGGGAGACAGGCCAAGGGGGAGCTTTCTTT. The encoded protein is CASRETGQGGAFF. The whole variable domain, remainder taken from reference TRBV2 and TRBJ1-1, is EPEVTQTPSHQVTQMGQEVILRCVPISNHLYFYWYRQILGQKVEFLVSFYNNEISEKSEIFDDQFSVERPDGSNFTLKIRSTKLEDSAMYFCASRETGQGGAFFGQGTRLTVV.

This clonotype was seen many times. This chain uses TRBV6-5 with TRBJ2-6; tentatively, D is TRBD2 (6 bases). CDR3 size: 16 residues. V was clipped by 2 bases and J by 2 bases, with 10 bases between them. Germline V gives CDR1 MNHEY, CDR2 SVGAGI. Here the CDR3 reads CASSYTSRAGANVLTF. CDR3 nucleotides: TGTGCCAGCAGTTACACTAGCCGAGCTGGGGCCAACGTCCTGACTTTC.

This clonotype was detected many times. This sequence joins TRBV15 and TRBJ2-1; D not resolved. From germline, CDR1 is LNHNV and CDR2 YYDKDF (reference sequence). Trimming left V 3 bases short and J 2 bases short, with 8 bases between. CDR3 length: 14 residues. CDR3 sequence: CATSRAATYNEQFF. The CDR3 DNA is TGTGCCACCAGCAGGGCGGCAACCTACAATGAGCAGTTCTTC.

This clonotype was recorded at least ten times. V usage is TRBV2 and J usage is TRBJ1-5; D ambiguous. Germline V gene lookup returns CDR1 SNHLY and CDR2 FYNNEI. There are 13 residues in the CDR3. Trimming stripped 4 bases from V and 5 bases from J, with 9 bases between. The CDR3 protein is CASSASTHQPQHF. CDR3 coding DNA: TGTGCCAGCAGTGCTAGTACGCATCAGCCCCAGCATTTT. Supplemented by reference TRBV2 and TRBJ1-5, the full variable domain reads EPEVTQTPSHQVTQMGQEVILRCVPISNHLYFYWYRQILGQKVEFLVSFYNNEISEKSEIFDDQFSVERPDGSNFTLKIRSTKLEDSAMYFCASSASTHQPQHFGDGTRLSIL.

This clonotype has only a few counts. Being one base from a much bigger clone, this may be a read error. Here the CDR3 reads CASTGGPAGDTQYF. The CDR3 DNA follows: TGTGCCAGCACCGGCGGGCCAGCGGGGGATACGCAGTATTTT. This sequence joins TRBV2 and TRBJ2-3; TRBD2 agrees at 7 bases. This CDR3 is built from 14 residues. Germline CDR1 reads SNHLY; CDR2 reads FYNNEI. The trim removed 7 bases at V and 6 bases at J, leaving 10 bases unmatched.

This clonotype has at least ten counts. The gene calls are TRBV29-1 and TRBJ1-4; TRBD1 agrees at 8 bases. Germline V gene lookup returns CDR1 SQVTM and CDR2 ANQGSEA. J was trimmed by 5 bases and V by 7 bases; bases with no gene match: 6. The CDR3 runs to 13 residues. The CDR3 is CSAVRTGNEKLFF. Written as DNA, the CDR3 is TGCAGCGCCGTCCGGACAGGGAATGAAAAACTGTTTTTT.

This clonotype was observed many times. V and J are TRBV12-3 or TRBV12-4 and TRBJ1-1; TRBD1 is a possible D gene (5 bases). This CDR3 has 14 residues. V gave up 3 bases and J gave up 5 bases, with 13 bases separating them. CDR3: CASSFGGGRTEAFF. CDR3 sequence (DNA): TGTGCCAGCAGTTTCGGGGGAGGGCGTACTGAAGCTTTCTTT.

This clonotype was detected many times. The rearrangement joins TRBV7-2 to TRBJ2-5; unclear D gene. The CDR3 length is 13 residues. Germline V CDR1 and CDR2: SGHTA, FQGNSA. V was clipped by 3 bases and J by 1 base, with 6 bases between them. The CDR3 loop is CASSFSGQETQYF. CDR3 DNA sequence: TGTGCCAGCAGCTTTTCCGGCCAAGAGACCCAGTACTTC.

This clonotype has a count of ten or more. J is TRBJ1-3 and V is TRBV27; D ambiguous. The germline CDR1 and CDR2 sequences are MNHEY and SMNVEV (reference sequence). This CDR3 is 16 amino acids long. Trimming stripped 4 bases from V and 0 bases from J, with 13 bases between. The DNA for the CDR3 is TGTGCCAGCAGTTCCACCCCGGGGTTCTCTGGAAACACCATATATTTT. Residues: CASSSTPGFSGNTIYF.

Notes on this clonotype: One base away lies a much larger clone, so this may be a sequencing read error. The rearrangement links TRBV2 to TRBJ1-5; 9 positions agree with TRBD1. The CDR3 extends over 15 amino acids. Germline CDR1 and CDR2: SNHLY and FYNNEI. The DNA of the CDR3 is TGTGCCAGCAGTGAAGAGGGGACAGGGAATCGGCCCCAGCATTTT. It codes for CASSEEGTGNRPQHF.

On this clonotype itself: The conserved phenylalanine or tryptophan is not found at the CDR3 terminus, so this likely reflects a read error. Because the CDR3's place on the DNA is in doubt, the DNA is left out and the CDR3 is given as listed by TCRdb. The chain uses TRBV7-2 and TRBJ2-1; the table's D call TRBD1 went unverified against the DNA. Germline CDR1 reads SGHTA; CDR2 reads FQGNSA. Ends included, the CDR3 has 15 residues. The CDR3 sequence is CASSPGGSTYNEQLL.

In this sample, this clonotype turned up many times. V gene TRBV6-1 combines with J gene TRBJ1-5; D unresolved. V lost 3 bases and J lost 0, with 6 bases in between. The germline gives CDR1 MNHNS, CDR2 SASEGT. The length of the CDR3 is 14 residues. The CDR3 nucleotides read TGTGCCAGCAGTGACCGTTATAGCAATCAGCCCCAGCATTTT. Translating it yields CASSDRYSNQPQHF.

In its sample, this clonotype was seen many times. V is TRBV20-1 and J is TRBJ2-2, with TRBD1 matching over 7 bases. Trimming removed 5 bases from V and 6 bases from J; junction bases left unmatched: 15. Germline values: CDR1 DFQATT, CDR2 SNEGSKA (reference sequence). There are 16 residues in the CDR3. The DNA for the CDR3 is TGCAGTGCTCCGAAGACAGGGTTCGGTTTCGCCGGGGAGCTGTTTTTT. Amino acids: CSAPKTGFGFAGELFF.

This clonotype was picked up many times. This chain links TRBV12-5 with TRBJ2-7, with D maybe TRBD2 (5 bases). CDR3 length equals 19 residues. CDR1 LGHNT and CDR2 FRNRAP come from the germline V gene. The V end was cut by 1 base, the J end by 0 bases, with 22 bases between. DNA of the CDR3: TGTGCTAGTGGTTTGGCCCACGGCGCGCAGCGGCCTAGCTCCTACGAGCAGTACTTC. Translation gives CASGLAHGAQRPSSYEQYF.

Concerning this clonotype: As the CDR3 is not closed by the conserved phenylalanine or tryptophan, this likely results from a read error. The DNA is left out, because the CDR3 cannot be placed on it with certainty; the CDR3 is given as TCRdb lists it. The rearrangement joins TRBV28 to TRBJ2-1. Both ends counted, the CDR3 spans 11 residues. Germline V gene lookup returns CDR1 MDHEN and CDR2 SYDVKM. CDR3 protein: CASSTTRQAIS.

This clonotype was seen ten or more times. The V call is TRBV19, the J call TRBJ2-1; 13 bases map to TRBD2. The CDR3 consists of 16 residues. The ends lost 5 bases at V and 7 bases at J; junction bases unmatched: 8. Germline-derived CDR1 and CDR2 are LNHDA and SQIVND (reference sequence). Written as DNA, the CDR3 is TGTGCCAGTAGTTTCCGACTAGCGGGAGGAGGGAATGAGCAGTTCTTC. It specifies CASSFRLAGGGNEQFF.

The table lists this clonotype with many counts. The genes are TRBV5-1 and TRBJ1-2; D is ambiguous. Trimming cost V 0 bases and J 2 bases, with 8 bases left between them. The germline V gene has CDR1 SGHRS and CDR2 YFSETQ. This CDR3 is 14 amino acids long. In DNA, the CDR3 is TGCGCCAGCAGCTTGGAGAGTCCGAACTATGGCTACACCTTC. Amino acid sequence: CASSLESPNYGYTF.

This clonotype was recorded at least ten times. The CDR3 region has the DNA TGCAGTGCGTGGGACATTAGACAGGAAAAACTGTTTTTT. This translates into CSAWDIRQEKLFF. This chain connects TRBV20-1 to TRBJ1-4, with D possibly matching TRBD1 (6 bases). The germline gives CDR1 DFQATT, CDR2 SNEGSKA (reference sequence). The CDR3 loop spans 13 amino acids. V was pared by 6 bases and J by 8 bases, with 16 bases between.

This clonotype was counted at least ten times. The chain couples TRBV7-2 to TRBJ2-1; TRBD2 matches at 8 bases. The CDR3 extends over 17 amino acids. Trimming cost V 5 bases and J 7 bases; bases outside gene matches: 16. The germline gives CDR1 SGHTA, CDR2 FQGNSA. The CDR3 nucleotides read TGTGCCAGCAGCACCGTCGGGGGGGCGCGGGGGTGGAATGAGCAGTTCTTC. This translates into CASSTVGGARGWNEQFF.

Only a few counts were recorded for this clonotype. The CDR3 DNA reads as TGTGCCAGCAGGAGGGACCGGCCCTACGAGCAGTACTTC. This translates into CASRRDRPYEQYF. V usage is TRBV28 and J usage is TRBJ2-7; D is tentatively TRBD1 or TRBD2 (5 bases each). The CDR3 contains 13 residues. CDR1 and CDR2 from the germline V gene are MDHEN and SYDVKM. The V end lost 6 bases, the J end lost 2 bases, and 11 bases lay between the germline ends.

Turning to this clonotype: The CDR3 ends on some other residue instead of the conserved phenylalanine or tryptophan, so this is likely a read error. The chain recombines TRBV12-3 or TRBV12-4 with TRBJ1-5; D call uncertain. The V end lost 4 bases, the J end lost 3 bases, and 13 bases lay between the germline ends. CDR3 length equals 15 residues. In DNA form, the CDR3 reads TGTGCCAGCAGTTCGTTTCAGGTCCCCAATCAGCCCCAGCATTCT. Translated, it gives CASSSFQVPNQPQHS.